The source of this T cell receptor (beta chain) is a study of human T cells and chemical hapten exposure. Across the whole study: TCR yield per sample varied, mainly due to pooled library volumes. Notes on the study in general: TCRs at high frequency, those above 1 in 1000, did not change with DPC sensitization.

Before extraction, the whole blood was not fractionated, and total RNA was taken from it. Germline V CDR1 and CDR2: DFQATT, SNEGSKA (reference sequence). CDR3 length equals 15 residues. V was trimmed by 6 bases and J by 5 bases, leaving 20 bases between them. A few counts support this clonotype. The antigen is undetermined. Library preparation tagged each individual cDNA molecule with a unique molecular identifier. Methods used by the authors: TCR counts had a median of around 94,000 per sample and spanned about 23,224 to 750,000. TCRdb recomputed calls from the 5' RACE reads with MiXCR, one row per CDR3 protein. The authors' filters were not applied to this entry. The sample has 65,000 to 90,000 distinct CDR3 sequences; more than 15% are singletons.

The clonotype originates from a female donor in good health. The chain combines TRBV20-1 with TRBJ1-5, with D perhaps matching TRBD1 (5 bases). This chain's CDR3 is CSAGSTYGAHQPQHF. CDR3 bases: TGCAGTGCCGGCTCGACATACGGGGCCCATCAGCCCCAGCATTTT.